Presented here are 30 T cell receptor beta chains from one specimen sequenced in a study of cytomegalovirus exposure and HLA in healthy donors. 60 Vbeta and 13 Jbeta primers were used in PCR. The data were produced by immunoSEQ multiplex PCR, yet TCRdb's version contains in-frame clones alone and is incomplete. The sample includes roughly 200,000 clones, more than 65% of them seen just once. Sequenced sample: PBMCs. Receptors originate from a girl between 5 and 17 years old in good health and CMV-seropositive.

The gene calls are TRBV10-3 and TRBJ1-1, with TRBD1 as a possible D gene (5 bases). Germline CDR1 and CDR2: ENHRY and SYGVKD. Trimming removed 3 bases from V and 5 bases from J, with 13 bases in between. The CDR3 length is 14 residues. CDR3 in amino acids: CAISEGAVGTEAFF. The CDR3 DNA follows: TGTGCCATCAGTGAAGGGGCCGTGGGGACTGAAGCTTTCTTT.

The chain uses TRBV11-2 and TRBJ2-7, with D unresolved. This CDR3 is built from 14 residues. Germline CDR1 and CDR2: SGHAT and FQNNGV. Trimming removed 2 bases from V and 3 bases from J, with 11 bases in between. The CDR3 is CASSLRYRVYEQYF. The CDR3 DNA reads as TGTGCCAGCAGCTTACGCTATCGAGTCTACGAGCAGTACTTC.

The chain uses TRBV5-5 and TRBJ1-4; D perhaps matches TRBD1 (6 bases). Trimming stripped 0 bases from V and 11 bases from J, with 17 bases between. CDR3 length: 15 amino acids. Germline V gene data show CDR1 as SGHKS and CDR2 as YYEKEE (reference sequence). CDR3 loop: CASSLDTGTIGKLFF. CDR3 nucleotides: TGTGCCAGCAGCTTGGACACCGGGACAATAGGGAAACTGTTTTTT.

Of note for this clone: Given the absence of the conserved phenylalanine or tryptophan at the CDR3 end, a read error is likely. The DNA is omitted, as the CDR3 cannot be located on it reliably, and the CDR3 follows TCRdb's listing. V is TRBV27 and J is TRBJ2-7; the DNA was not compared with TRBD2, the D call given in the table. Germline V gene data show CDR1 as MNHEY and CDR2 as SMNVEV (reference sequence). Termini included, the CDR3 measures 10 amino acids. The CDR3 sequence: CASSVAEGCI.

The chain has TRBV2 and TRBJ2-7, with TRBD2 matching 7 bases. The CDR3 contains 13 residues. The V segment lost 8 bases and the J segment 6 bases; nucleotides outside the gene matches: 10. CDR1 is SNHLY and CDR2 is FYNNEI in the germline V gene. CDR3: CASGTNGRAEQYF. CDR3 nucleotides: TGTGCCAGCGGGACTAACGGGCGGGCCGAGCAGTACTTC.

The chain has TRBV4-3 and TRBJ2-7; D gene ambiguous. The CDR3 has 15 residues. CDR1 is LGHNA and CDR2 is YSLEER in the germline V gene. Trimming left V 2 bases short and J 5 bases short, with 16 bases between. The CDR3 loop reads CASSQTRAWADEQYF. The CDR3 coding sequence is TGCGCCAGCAGCCAAACACGAGCCTGGGCCGACGAGCAGTACTTC.

The CDR3: CASSRLAGGDTQYF. The DNA for the CDR3 is TGTGCCAGCAGCCGACTAGCGGGGGGAGATACGCAGTATTTT. The chain is built from TRBV14 and TRBJ2-3; 13 nucleotides align to TRBD2. CDR1 SGHDN and CDR2 FVKESK come from the germline V gene. The CDR3 sequence is 14 residues long. J lost 5 bases, V lost 4 bases, and 0 bases had no gene match.

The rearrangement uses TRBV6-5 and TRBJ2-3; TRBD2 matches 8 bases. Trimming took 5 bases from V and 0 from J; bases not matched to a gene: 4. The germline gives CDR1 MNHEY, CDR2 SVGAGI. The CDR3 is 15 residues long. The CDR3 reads CASSAAGGSTDTQYF. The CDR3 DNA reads TGTGCCAGCAGTGCTGCGGGGGGAAGCACAGATACGCAGTATTTT.

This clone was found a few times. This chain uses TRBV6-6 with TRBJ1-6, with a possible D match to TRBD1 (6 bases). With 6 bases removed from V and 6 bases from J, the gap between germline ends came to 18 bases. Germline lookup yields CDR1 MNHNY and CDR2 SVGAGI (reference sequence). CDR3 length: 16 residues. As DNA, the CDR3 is TGTGCCAGCAGCCCTGCGGACAGTTCCGTTAATTCACCCCTCCACTTT. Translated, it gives CASSPADSSVNSPLHF.

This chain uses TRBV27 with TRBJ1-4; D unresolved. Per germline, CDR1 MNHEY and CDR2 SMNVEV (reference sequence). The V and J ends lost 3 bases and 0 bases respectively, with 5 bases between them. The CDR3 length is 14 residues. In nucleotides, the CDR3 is TGTGCCAGCAGTTTTGGAGCAACTAATGAAAAACTGTTTTTT. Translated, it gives CASSFGATNEKLFF.

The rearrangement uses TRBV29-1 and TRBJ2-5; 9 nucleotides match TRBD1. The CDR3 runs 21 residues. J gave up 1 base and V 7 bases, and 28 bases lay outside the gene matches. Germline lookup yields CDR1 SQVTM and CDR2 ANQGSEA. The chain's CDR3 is CSASHTGHRDREVEFQETQYF. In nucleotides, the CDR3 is TGCAGCGCCTCTCACACTGGCCACCGGGACAGGGAGGTCGAGTTCCAAGAGACCCAGTACTTC.

This CDR3 is CASRETGDTGELFF. In DNA form, the CDR3 reads TGTGCCAGCAGGGAAACAGGGGACACCGGGGAGCTGTTTTTT. The chain carries TRBV6-1 and TRBJ2-2, with 7 bases that match TRBD1. With V trimmed by 6 bases and J by 3 bases, 4 bases remained unmatched. Germline V CDR1 and CDR2: MNHNS, SASEGT. CDR3 size: 14 residues.

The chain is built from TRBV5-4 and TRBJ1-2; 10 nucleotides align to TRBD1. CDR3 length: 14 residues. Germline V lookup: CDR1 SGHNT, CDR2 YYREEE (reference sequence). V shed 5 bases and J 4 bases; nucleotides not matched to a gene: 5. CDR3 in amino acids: CASSWTGGSYGYTF. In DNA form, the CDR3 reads TGTGCCAGCAGTTGGACAGGGGGAAGCTATGGCTACACCTTC. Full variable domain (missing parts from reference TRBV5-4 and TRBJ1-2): ETGVTQSPTHLIKTRGQQVTLRCSSQSGHNTVSWYQQALGQGPQFIFQYYREEENGRGNFPPRFSGLQFPNYSSELNVNALELDDSALYLCASSWTGGSYGYTFGSGTRLTVV.

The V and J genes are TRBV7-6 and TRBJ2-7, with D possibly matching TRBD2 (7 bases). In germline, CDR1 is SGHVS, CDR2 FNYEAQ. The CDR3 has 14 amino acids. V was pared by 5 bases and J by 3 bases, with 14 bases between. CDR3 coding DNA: TGTGCCAGCAGCGTGGGGGGGGCGGGCTACGAGCAGTACTTC. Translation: CASSVGGAGYEQYF.

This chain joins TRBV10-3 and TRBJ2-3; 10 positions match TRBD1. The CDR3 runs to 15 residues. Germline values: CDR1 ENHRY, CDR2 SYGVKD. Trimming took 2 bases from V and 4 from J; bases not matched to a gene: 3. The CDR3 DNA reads TGTGCCATCAGTGAGCCGGGGACAGGGGCAGATACGCAGTATTTT. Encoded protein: CAISEPGTGADTQYF.

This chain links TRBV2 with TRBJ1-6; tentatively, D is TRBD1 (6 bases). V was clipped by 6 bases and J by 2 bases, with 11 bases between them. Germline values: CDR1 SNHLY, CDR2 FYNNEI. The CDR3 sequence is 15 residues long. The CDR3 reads CASSPQGTYNSPLHF. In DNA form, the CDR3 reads TGTGCCAGCAGCCCACAGGGCACCTATAATTCACCCCTCCACTTT.

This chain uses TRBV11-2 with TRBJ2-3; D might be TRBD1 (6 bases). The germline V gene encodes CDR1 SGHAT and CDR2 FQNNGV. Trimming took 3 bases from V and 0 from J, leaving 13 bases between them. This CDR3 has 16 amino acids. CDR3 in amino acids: CASSFRTGSSTDTQYF. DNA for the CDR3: TGTGCCAGCAGCTTCCGCACAGGGTCTAGCACAGATACGCAGTATTTT.

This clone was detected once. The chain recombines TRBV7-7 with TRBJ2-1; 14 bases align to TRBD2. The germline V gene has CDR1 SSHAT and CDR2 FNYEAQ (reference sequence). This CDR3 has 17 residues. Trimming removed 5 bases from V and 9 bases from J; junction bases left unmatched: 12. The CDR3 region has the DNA TGTGCCAGCAGCCCCAGGACTAGCGGGGGGCCCTACGGTGAGCAGTTCTTC. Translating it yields CASSPRTSGGPYGEQFF.

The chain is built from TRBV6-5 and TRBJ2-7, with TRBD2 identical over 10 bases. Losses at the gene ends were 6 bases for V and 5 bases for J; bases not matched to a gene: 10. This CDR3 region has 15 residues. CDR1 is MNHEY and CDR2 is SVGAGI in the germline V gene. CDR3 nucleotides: TGTGCCAGCAGACCGGCTAGCGGGGGAAGAAACGAGCAGTACTTC. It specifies CASRPASGGRNEQYF.

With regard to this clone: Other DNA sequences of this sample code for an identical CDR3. The chain's CDR3 is CASSHSGGYNEQFF. For the CDR3, the DNA is TGCGCCAGCAGCCATAGCGGTGGATACAATGAGCAGTTCTTC. J is TRBJ2-1 and V is TRBV5-1, with D possibly matching TRBD2 (6 bases). V lost 4 bases and J lost 4, with 12 bases in between. CDR3 length: 14 amino acids. CDR1 SGHRS and CDR2 YFSETQ come from the germline V gene.

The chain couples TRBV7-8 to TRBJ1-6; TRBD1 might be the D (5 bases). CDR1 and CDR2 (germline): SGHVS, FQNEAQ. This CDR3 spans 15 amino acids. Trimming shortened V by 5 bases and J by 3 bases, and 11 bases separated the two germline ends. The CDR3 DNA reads TGTGCCAGCAGCCTATCGGGGGGCTATAATTCACCCCTCCACTTT. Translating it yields CASSLSGGYNSPLHF.

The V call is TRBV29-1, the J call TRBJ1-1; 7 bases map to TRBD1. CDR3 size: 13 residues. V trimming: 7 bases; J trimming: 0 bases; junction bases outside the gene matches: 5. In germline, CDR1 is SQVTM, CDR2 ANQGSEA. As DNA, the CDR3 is TGCAGCGCCGGACAGGCTATGAACACTGAAGCTTTCTTT. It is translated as CSAGQAMNTEAFF.

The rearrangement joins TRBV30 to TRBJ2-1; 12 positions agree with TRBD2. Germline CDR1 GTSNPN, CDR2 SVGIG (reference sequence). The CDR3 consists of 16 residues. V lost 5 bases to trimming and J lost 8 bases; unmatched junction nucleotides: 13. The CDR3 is CAWARGLAGLRDEQFF. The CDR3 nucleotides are TGTGCCTGGGCTCGAGGACTAGCGGGGTTGAGAGATGAGCAGTTCTTC.

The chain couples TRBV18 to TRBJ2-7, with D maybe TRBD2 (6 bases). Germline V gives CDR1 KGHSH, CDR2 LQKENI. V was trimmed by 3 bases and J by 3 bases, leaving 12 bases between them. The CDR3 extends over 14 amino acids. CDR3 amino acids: CASSPPGTGYEQYF. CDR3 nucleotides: TGTGCCAGCTCACCCCCTGGGACTGGCTACGAGCAGTACTTC.

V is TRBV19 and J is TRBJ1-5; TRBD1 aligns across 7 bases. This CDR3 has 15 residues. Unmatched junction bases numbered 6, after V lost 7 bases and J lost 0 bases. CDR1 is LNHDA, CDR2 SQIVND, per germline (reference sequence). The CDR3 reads CASTETGYSNQPQHF. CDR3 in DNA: TGTGCCAGTACCGAGACAGGGTATAGCAATCAGCCCCAGCATTTT.

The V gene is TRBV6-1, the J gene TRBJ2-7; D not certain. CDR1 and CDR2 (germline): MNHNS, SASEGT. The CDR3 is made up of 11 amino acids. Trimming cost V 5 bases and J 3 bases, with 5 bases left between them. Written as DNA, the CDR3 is TGTGCCAGCAGTAACAGCTACGAGCAGTACTTC. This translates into CASSNSYEQYF.

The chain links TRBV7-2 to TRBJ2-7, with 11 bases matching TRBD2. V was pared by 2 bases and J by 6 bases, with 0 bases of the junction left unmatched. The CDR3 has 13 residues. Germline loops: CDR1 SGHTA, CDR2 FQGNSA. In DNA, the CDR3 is TGTGCCAGCAGCTTACTAGCGGGGGGCGAGCAGTACTTC. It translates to CASSLLAGGEQYF. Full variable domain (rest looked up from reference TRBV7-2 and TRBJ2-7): GAGVSQSPSNKVTEKGKDVELRCDPISGHTALYWYRQSLGQGLEFLIYFQGNSAPDKSGLPSDRFSAERTGGSVSTLTIQRTQQEDSAVYLCASSLLAGGEQYFGPGTRLTVT.

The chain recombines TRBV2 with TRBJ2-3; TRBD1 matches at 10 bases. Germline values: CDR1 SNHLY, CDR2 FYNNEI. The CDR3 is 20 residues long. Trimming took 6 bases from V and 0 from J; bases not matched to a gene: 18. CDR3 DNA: TGTGCCAGCAGCTACAGCTTGGACAGGGGGATTTTCGGGAGCACAGATACGCAGTATTTT. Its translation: CASSYSLDRGIFGSTDTQYF.

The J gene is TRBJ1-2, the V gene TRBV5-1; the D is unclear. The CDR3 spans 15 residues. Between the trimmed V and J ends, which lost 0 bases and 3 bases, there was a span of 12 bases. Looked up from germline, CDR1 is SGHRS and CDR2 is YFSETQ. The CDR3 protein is CASSLDSGQYYGYTF. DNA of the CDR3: TGCGCCAGCAGCTTGGACAGCGGGCAGTACTATGGCTACACCTTC. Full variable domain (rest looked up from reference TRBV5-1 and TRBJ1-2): KAGVTQTPRYLIKTRGQQVTLSCSPISGHRSVSWYQQTPGQGLQFLFEYFSETQRNKGNFPGRFSGRQFSNSRSEMNVSTLELGDSALYLCASSLDSGQYYGYTFGSGTRLTVV.

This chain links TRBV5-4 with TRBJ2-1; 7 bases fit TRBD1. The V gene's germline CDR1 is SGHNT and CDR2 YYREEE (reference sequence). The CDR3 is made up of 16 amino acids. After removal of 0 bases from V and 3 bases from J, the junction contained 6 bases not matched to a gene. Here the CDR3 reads CASSLALTGIYNEQFF. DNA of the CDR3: TGTGCCAGCAGCTTGGCCCTGACAGGGATCTACAATGAGCAGTTCTTC.